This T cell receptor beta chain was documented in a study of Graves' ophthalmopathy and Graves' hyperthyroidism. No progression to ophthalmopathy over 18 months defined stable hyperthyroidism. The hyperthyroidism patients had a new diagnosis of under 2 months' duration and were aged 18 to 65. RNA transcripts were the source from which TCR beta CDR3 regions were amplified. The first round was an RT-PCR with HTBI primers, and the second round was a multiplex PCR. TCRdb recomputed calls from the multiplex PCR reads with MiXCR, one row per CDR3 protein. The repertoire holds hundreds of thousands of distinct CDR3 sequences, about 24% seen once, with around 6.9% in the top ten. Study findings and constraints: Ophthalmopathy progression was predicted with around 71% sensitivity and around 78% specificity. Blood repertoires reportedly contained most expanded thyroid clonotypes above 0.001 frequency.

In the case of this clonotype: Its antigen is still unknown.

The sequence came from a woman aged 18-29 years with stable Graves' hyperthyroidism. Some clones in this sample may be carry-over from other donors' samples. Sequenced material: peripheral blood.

The CDR3 protein is CASSRTGGEQPQHF. The CDR3 nucleotides read TGTGCCAGCTCACGGACAGGGGGCGAGCAGCCCCAGCATTTT. The chain carries TRBV12-3 or TRBV12-4 and TRBJ1-5, with TRBD1 matching over 11 bases. V was pared by 8 bases and J by 7 bases, with 7 bases of the junction left unmatched. CDR3 length equals 14 residues.